The entry that follows covers one T cell receptor (beta chain) sequence. The CDR3 is made up of 14 amino acids. The germline CDR1 and CDR2 sequences are MNHNY and SVGAGI (reference sequence). With 4 bases clipped from V and 4 bases from J, the junction kept 4 bases outside the gene matches. These data are taken from a study of technical replicates of blood from a few donors. Produced via immunoSEQ multiplex PCR; TCRdb's table is partial and in-frame only. The sample comprises about 99,000 clones, 95% of which are singletons, and 0.2% to 0.25% rests with the top ten. This chain uses TRBV6-6 with TRBJ1-2; TRBD1 aligns across 9 bases. The sample consisted of T cells isolated from PBMCs. The receptor's source is a human donor in good health. For the CDR3, the DNA is TGTGCCAGCAGTTCCCCGACAGGGGGCTATGGCTACACCTTC. It codes for CASSSPTGGYGYTF.